This paragraph reports one TCR beta chain. This clone's antigen is unknown. Base-call qualities are not available, and no considerably larger clone is one nucleotide away. This sample is part of a study of human T cells and chemical hapten exposure (dated by TCRdb to the early 2020s). Background for the entire study: For sensitization, 2% DPC in acetone was applied to a roughly 2 cm by roughly 2 cm area of upper inner arm skin. Weekly therapeutic DPC doses were additionally applied to the scalp of patients throughout the approximately 24-week study period. Blood samples were taken from patients before sensitization (week 0) and then at 2, 6 and about 24 weeks after DPC sensitization. Alopecia areata with under or over 50% scalp involvement, alopecia totalis and alopecia universalis were represented in the patient cohort, which was mostly female. The libraries were sequenced as a pool, and the TCR yield per sample differed mostly because of small variations in library volumes within the pool. Patch testing on the upper back used Finn chambers containing 0.01% DPC, with scoring done after 6 days according to International Contact Dermatitis Research Group standards. Blood for TCR sequencing was provided by twenty-nine alopecia patients at one to four time points (pre-sensitization, 2, 6 and 24 weeks). Peripheral blood TCR repertoire changes were tracked in vivo in alopecia patients during primary and secondary sensitization to the hapten diphenylcyclopropenone (DPC).

Taken from the germline V gene, the CDR1 and CDR2 loops are SGHTA and FQGNSA. V sheds 5 bases and J sheds 14 bases, leaving 17 bases between their ends. Reading from cysteine to phenylalanine, the CDR3 counts 12 amino acids. CDR3 DNA is the only sequence kept; it has 36 bases, read in frame from the first base. Beyond this particular receptor, the publication reports: Repeated subsampling changed both the strength of the expansion versus patch-test correlation and the threshold at which that correlation became significant. Patch test score was positively correlated with the number of PT1 expanded TCRs, with significance at thresholds 8, 16 and 32 but not at 4. Significantly more large CDR3 similarity clusters were formed by expanded TCRs than by pre-sensitization or healthy control sets, consistent with antigen-driven responses. DPC sensitization did not change how many TCRs were above 1 in 1000 frequency, and no evidence was found of alterations in global repertoire structure. All patients had alopecia, a presumed autoimmune disease, so their immune response might differ from that of healthy individuals.

The time point label on this specimen signifies: patch test 1, 2 weeks after DPC sensitization. The treatment or condition label on this specimen signifies: therapeutic diphenylcyclopropenone sensitization with weekly scalp DPC. Blood at each patch-test visit was drawn before the patch test was applied. Patients were eligible if aged 18 to 70, diagnosed with alopecia and judged suitable for DPC therapy, and pregnant patients were excluded. Total RNA was extracted from unfractionated whole blood collected in Tempus Blood RNA tubes. The library was obtained by RACE. For sequencing, a NextSeq 500 was employed. Library preparation attached unique molecular identifiers to individual cDNA molecules for quantitative, reproducible TCR counting. For every blood RNA sample, sequencing covered both the TCR alpha and TCR beta chains. On the study's bioinformatics: A median of about 87,000 TCRs per sample was observed, with a range of about 23,224 to 690,600. V, J and CDR3 annotation of the TCR reads was carried out using the Decombinator software suite. For PS versus PT1 abundance plots, all samples were subsampled to the same number of TCRs (28,000). Expanded TCRs were defined as absent before sensitization and observed at least eight times at the 2-week time point. TCRdb's own reprocessing of the public reads used fastp at Q25 and MiXCR and kept productive beta chains. Each entry is one CDR3 protein sequence, shown with its most common DNA and genes. Here the V and J calls rest on TCRdb's processing, not on the authors' analysis. The sample table contains under 450,000 distinct CDR3 sequences; only one count was recorded for 4% to 5.5% of them. Under 3% of the sample is taken by the ten largest.

The TCR originated in a woman aged 45-60 years with alopecia areata. Some clones in this sample may be carry-over from other donors' samples. Sequencing was performed on whole blood, taken in connection with sensitization to the hapten diphenylcyclopropenone (DPC). This sequence uses TRBV7-2 and TRBJ2-3; the D gene is possibly TRBD1 or TRBD2, each agreeing over 6 bases. This receptor has the CDR3 CASSRGAGPGYF. The DNA sequence follows: TGTGCCAGCAGCAGGGGGGCGGGACCAGGGTATTTT.